The 21 T cell receptor beta chains below come from one sample, sequenced in a study of T-cell reconstitution after alpha-beta-depleted transplantation in children. Preparation of the TCRbeta library involved a method that used unique molecular identifiers. One entry per CDR3 protein, called by TCRdb with MiXCR from the PCR reads. This table holds approximately 400,000 distinct CDR3 sequences, roughly a tenth found once. The sample here was PBMCs from the stem cell graft donor, taken from the stem cell graft. The receptors were sampled from a human donor who donated a stem cell graft to a child with acute myeloid leukemia.

V gene TRBV10-1 combines with J gene TRBJ1-2; tentatively, D is TRBD1 (6 bases). Germline V gene data show CDR1 as WNHNN and CDR2 as SYGVQD (reference sequence). The CDR3 extends over 13 amino acids. The germline V and J ends were trimmed by 4 bases and 6 bases, with 12 bases remaining between them. CDR3 amino acids: CASSAGTQDGYTF. CDR3 DNA: TGCGCCAGCAGTGCCGGGACACAGGATGGCTACACCTTC.

This clonotype was detected ten times or more. The chain joins TRBV3-1 to TRBJ1-1; unclear D gene. Trimming took 4 bases from V and 1 from J, leaving 7 bases between them. In germline, CDR1 is LGHDT, CDR2 YNNKEL (reference sequence). The CDR3 totals 13 residues. For the CDR3, the DNA is TGTGCCAGCAGCCGTTTGGCGAACACTGAAGCTTTCTTT. Its protein is CASSRLANTEAFF.

This clonotype was seen repeatedly, ten times or more. The V and J genes are TRBV10-2 and TRBJ2-1; TRBD1 is a possible D gene (6 bases). The V gene's germline CDR1 is WSHSY and CDR2 SAAADI. V was pared by 3 bases and J by 1 base, with 10 bases between. The CDR3 has 15 residues. CDR3 loop: CASSDQGSSYNEQFF. Written as DNA, the CDR3 is TGCGCCAGCAGTGATCAGGGGTCGTCCTACAATGAGCAGTTCTTC.

A few counts support this clonotype. This chain links TRBV5-6 with TRBJ2-7; 9 nucleotides line up with TRBD2. Unmatched junction bases numbered 3, after V lost 4 bases and J lost 1 base. CDR3 size: 14 residues. Germline V gene lookup returns CDR1 SGHDT and CDR2 YYEEEE. The CDR3 coding sequence is TGTGCCAGCAGCGGGGGACTAGCTTCCTACGAGCAGTACTTC. Its protein product is CASSGGLASYEQYF.

V usage is TRBV12-3 or TRBV12-4 and J usage is TRBJ2-3; 10 bases fit TRBD2. The CDR3 sequence is 16 residues long. V shed 5 bases, J shed 1 base, and the junction held 6 bases outside the gene matches. CDR3 nucleotides: TGTGCCAGCAGTCTCCGTGGACTAGCGGGCACAGATACGCAGTATTTT. Translated, it gives CASSLRGLAGTDTQYF.

This sequence joins TRBV28 and TRBJ2-1; no reliable D call. Germline CDR1 MDHEN, CDR2 SYDVKM. The CDR3 is 12 amino acids. V was shortened by 3 bases and J by 10 bases, with 10 bases between the two germline ends. The CDR3 loop reads CASSFRFREQFF. CDR3 nucleotides: TGTGCCAGCAGTTTCAGGTTCCGCGAGCAGTTCTTC.

This clonotype was observed a few times. The chain employs TRBV4-1 and TRBJ1-2, with D hard to call. The V end was cut by 2 bases, the J end by 7 bases, with 20 bases between. The CDR3 is 16 amino acids. Germline lookup yields CDR1 MGHRA and CDR2 YSYEKL. The CDR3 coding sequence is TGCGCCAGCAGCCAACCATTCGCCACAAAGAGCGTTGGCTACACCTTC. As protein: CASSQPFATKSVGYTF.

This clonotype was seen a few times. V is TRBV5-5 and J is TRBJ2-2; tentatively, D is TRBD2 (6 bases). Germline CDR1 reads SGHKS; CDR2 reads YYEKEE (reference sequence). The CDR3 extends over 17 amino acids. V gave up 4 bases and J gave up 4 bases, with 20 bases separating them. The CDR3 DNA reads TGTGCCAGCAGCGGTCTTCCTGTCGGGGGAGGCACCGGGGAGCTGTTTTTT. Protein: CASSGLPVGGGTGELFF. Variable domain in full (rest from reference TRBV5-5 and TRBJ2-2): DAGVTQSPTHLIKTRGQQVTLRCSPISGHKSVSWYQQVLGQGPQFIFQYYEKEERGRGNFPDRFSARQFPNYSSELNVNALLLGDSALYLCASSGLPVGGGTGELFFGEGSRLTVL.

A few counts support this clonotype. The chain recombines TRBV20-1 with TRBJ2-5; 9 positions match TRBD2. This CDR3 is 14 amino acids long. The V gene end was trimmed by 3 bases and the J gene end by 5 bases; junction bases not matched to a gene: 7. The germline CDR1 and CDR2 sequences are DFQATT and SNEGSKA (reference sequence). CDR3 nucleotide sequence: TGCAGTGCTAGGGGGGGACTAGCTCTCGAGACCCAGTACTTC. Translation gives CSARGGLALETQYF.

This clonotype showed up many times. V gene TRBV20-1 combines with J gene TRBJ2-4; D may be TRBD1 or TRBD2 (5 bases each). The germline CDR1 and CDR2 sequences are DFQATT and SNEGSKA (reference sequence). Trimming stripped 5 bases from V and 5 bases from J, with 7 bases between. The CDR3 loop spans 11 amino acids. This CDR3 reads CSARGQNIQYF. In DNA, the CDR3 is TGCAGTGCTCGGGGCCAAAACATTCAGTACTTC.

This clonotype was seen repeatedly, ten times or more. The chain links TRBV29-1 to TRBJ2-4, with TRBD2 as a possible D gene (6 bases). This CDR3 has 13 residues. Germline-derived CDR1 and CDR2 are SQVTM and ANQGSEA. V was cut by 6 bases and J by 8 bases, with 17 bases left in between. CDR3 loop: CSVGGPGKDIQYF. For the CDR3, the DNA is TGCAGCGTGGGAGGCCCGGGCAAGGACATTCAGTACTTC.

This clonotype was detected many times. The chain is built from TRBV7-2 and TRBJ1-1, with a tentative D call TRBD1 (5 bases). Germline CDR1 SGHTA, CDR2 FQGNSA. The CDR3 covers 13 residues. V was pared by 3 bases and J by 4 bases, with 9 bases between. The DNA for the CDR3 is TGTGCCAGCAGCTTGCAGGGTACCACTGAAGCTTTCTTT. This codes for CASSLQGTTEAFF. The full variable domain, rest sourced from reference TRBV7-2 and TRBJ1-1, is GAGVSQSPSNKVTEKGKDVELRCDPISGHTALYWYRQSLGQGLEFLIYFQGNSAPDKSGLPSDRFSAERTGGSVSTLTIQRTQQEDSAVYLCASSLQGTTEAFFGQGTRLTVV.

The chain uses TRBV20-1 and TRBJ1-6; 8 nucleotides match TRBD1. The CDR3 extends over 16 amino acids. Per germline, CDR1 DFQATT and CDR2 SNEGSKA (reference sequence). V shed 1 base and J 4 bases; nucleotides not matched to a gene: 6. The chain's CDR3 is CSARGPRTGYNSPLHF. The CDR3 DNA reads TGCAGTGCTAGAGGCCCCCGGACAGGGTATAATTCACCCCTCCACTTT.

The CDR3: CASTILSWDTNSPLHF. For the CDR3, the DNA is TGTGCCAGCACCATCCTATCTTGGGACACCAATTCACCCCTCCACTTT. The rearrangement joins TRBV7-9 to TRBJ1-6, with D perhaps matching TRBD1 (6 bases). The CDR3 spans 16 residues. Germline V CDR1 and CDR2: SEHNR, FQNEAQ (reference sequence). V shed 7 bases and J shed 7 bases, with 20 bases lying between them.

This clonotype was detected ten times or more. The chain combines TRBV9 with TRBJ2-3; 7 bases fit TRBD2. Germline V gives CDR1 SGDLS, CDR2 YYNGEE. The CDR3 spans 15 residues. Losses at the gene ends were 2 bases for V and 0 bases for J; bases not matched to a gene: 3. CDR3 DNA: TGTGCCAGCAGCGTGGCGGGGGTAAGCACAGATACGCAGTATTTT. Translation gives CASSVAGVSTDTQYF.

The chain employs TRBV11-2 and TRBJ2-1, with D possibly matching TRBD2 (5 bases). Looked up from germline, CDR1 is SGHAT and CDR2 is FQNNGV. CDR3 size: 15 residues. V lost 6 bases, J lost 0 bases, and 12 bases lay in between. The CDR3 here is CASRTGYSSYNEQFF. The CDR3 nucleotides are TGTGCCAGCAGGACGGGGTACAGCTCCTACAATGAGCAGTTCTTC.

This clonotype was seen a few times. The J gene is TRBJ1-1, the V gene TRBV18, with a possible D match to TRBD1 (6 bases). Germline V gene sequence: CDR1 KGHSH, CDR2 LQKENI. V lost 4 bases, J lost 3 bases, and 12 bases lay in between. This CDR3 spans 14 amino acids. The CDR3 is CASSRQEWDTEAFF. The CDR3 nucleotides are TGTGCCAGCTCACGACAGGAGTGGGACACTGAAGCTTTCTTT.

The table lists this clonotype with a few counts. The rearrangement links TRBV29-1 to TRBJ2-5; TRBD2 matches at 8 bases. Germline V gene sequence: CDR1 SQVTM, CDR2 ANQGSEA. The CDR3 runs to 13 residues. The CDR3 here is CVCGGGYQETQYF. The CDR3 DNA reads as TGCGTGTGCGGCGGGGGGTACCAAGAGACCCAGTACTTC.

This clonotype occurred many times. The V gene is TRBV5-1, the J gene TRBJ1-1; possible D gene TRBD1, 5 bases. The CDR3 loop spans 14 amino acids. The V end lost 1 base, the J end lost 5 bases, and 12 bases lay between the germline ends. The germline gives CDR1 SGHRS, CDR2 YFSETQ. The CDR3 sequence is CASSLLGVGTEAFF. The CDR3 DNA follows: TGCGCCAGCAGCTTGTTGGGGGTTGGGACTGAAGCTTTCTTT.

There are a few counts of this clonotype. The chain links TRBV29-1 to TRBJ2-2; tentative D call: TRBD1 (5 bases). Germline values: CDR1 SQVTM, CDR2 ANQGSEA. CDR3 length equals 15 residues. Deletions cut 4 bases from V and 2 bases from J, with 14 bases between. CDR3 protein: CSVGFGQGNTGELFF. CDR3 in DNA: TGCAGCGTTGGATTCGGGCAGGGCAACACCGGGGAGCTGTTTTTT.

This clonotype was seen more than once but under ten times. The CDR3 nucleotides are TGCAGTGCCCGGGGCTTAAATGAGAATGAGCAGTTCTTC. Translation: CSARGLNENEQFF. The chain has TRBV20-1 and TRBJ2-1; possibly TRBD1 or TRBD2 for D (5 bases each). V lost 6 bases and J lost 7, with 16 bases in between. Germline V CDR1 and CDR2: DFQATT, SNEGSKA (reference sequence). CDR3 length: 13 residues.